The clone carrying this TCR beta chain was counted at least ten times. Its antigen is not identified. Researchers tagged individual cDNA molecules with unique molecular identifiers. MiXCR, applied by TCRdb to the 5' RACE reads, yields one record per CDR3 protein. This sample has about 70,000 distinct CDR3 sequences, with about 4.6% found just once. This CDR3 has 12 amino acids. Deletions cut 5 bases from V and 7 bases from J, with 8 bases between. Germline V gene sequence: CDR1 MNHEY, CDR2 SVGEGT. This specimen belongs to a study of early T cells in non-severe SARS-CoV-2 infection. In the study overall: It was bulk RNA from unsorted whole blood that was sequenced, and the chains were unpaired. Notes on the study in general: The matching step, a VDJdb search, favored anti-spike CD8 responses and missed private and CD4 specificities.

The V and J genes are TRBV6-2 or TRBV6-3 and TRBJ2-2; D may be TRBD2 (5 bases). The specimen was whole blood, collected at baseline. This clonotype was obtained from an adult who was a healthcare worker with PCR-confirmed SARS-CoV-2 infection or an uninfected control (not recorded which). The donor label of this sample is uncertain. This CDR3 reads CASSPRDGELFF. In DNA form, the CDR3 reads TGTGCCAGCAGTCCCCGGGACGGGGAGCTGTTTTTT.